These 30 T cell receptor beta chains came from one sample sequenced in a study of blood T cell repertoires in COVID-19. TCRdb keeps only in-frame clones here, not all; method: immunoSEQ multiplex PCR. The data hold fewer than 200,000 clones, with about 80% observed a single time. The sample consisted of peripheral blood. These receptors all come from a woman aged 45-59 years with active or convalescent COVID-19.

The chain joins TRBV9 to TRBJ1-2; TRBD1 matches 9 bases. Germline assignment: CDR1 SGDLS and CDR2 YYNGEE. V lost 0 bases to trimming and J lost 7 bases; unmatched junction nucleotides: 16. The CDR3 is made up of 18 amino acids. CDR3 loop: CASSVDFLGGQGLGGYTF. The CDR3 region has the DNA TGTGCCAGCAGCGTAGACTTTTTAGGAGGACAGGGGTTGGGTGGCTACACCTTC.

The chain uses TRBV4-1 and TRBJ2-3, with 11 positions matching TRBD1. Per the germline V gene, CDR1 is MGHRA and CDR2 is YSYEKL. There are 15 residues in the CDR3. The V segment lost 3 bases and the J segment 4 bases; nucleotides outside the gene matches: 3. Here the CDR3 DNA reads TGCGCCAGCAGCCAGGACAGGGGGCAGGCAGATACGCAGTATTTT. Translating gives CASSQDRGQADTQYF.

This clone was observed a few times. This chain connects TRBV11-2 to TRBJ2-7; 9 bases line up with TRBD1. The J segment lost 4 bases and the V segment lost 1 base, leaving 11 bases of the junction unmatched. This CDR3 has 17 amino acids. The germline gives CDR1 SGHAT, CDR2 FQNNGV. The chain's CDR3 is CASSLVLPGQGSYEQYF. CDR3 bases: TGTGCCAGCAGCTTAGTCCTTCCGGGACAGGGCTCATACGAGCAGTACTTC.

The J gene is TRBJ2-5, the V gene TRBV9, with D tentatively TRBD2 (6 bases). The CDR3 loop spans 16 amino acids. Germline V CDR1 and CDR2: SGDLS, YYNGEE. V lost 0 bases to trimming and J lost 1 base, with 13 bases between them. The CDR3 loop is CASSVGGGTPQETQYF. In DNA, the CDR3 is TGTGCCAGCAGCGTAGGAGGAGGGACGCCCCAAGAGACCCAGTACTTC.

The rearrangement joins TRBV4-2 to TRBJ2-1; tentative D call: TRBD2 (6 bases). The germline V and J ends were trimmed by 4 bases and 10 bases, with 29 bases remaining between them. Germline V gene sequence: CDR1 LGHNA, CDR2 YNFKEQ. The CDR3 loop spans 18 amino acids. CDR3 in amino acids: CASSPQVGTRLGGGEQFF. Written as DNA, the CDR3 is TGTGCCAGCAGCCCCCAAGTCGGAACGAGACTAGGAGGCGGGGAGCAGTTCTTC.

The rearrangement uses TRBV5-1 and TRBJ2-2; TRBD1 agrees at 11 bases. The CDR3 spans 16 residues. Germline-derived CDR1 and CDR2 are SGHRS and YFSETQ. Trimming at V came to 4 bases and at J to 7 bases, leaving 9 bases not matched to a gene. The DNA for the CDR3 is TGCGCCAGCAGCAGCGGGACAGGGGGGACGGTCGGGGAGCTGTTTTTT. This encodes CASSSGTGGTVGELFF.

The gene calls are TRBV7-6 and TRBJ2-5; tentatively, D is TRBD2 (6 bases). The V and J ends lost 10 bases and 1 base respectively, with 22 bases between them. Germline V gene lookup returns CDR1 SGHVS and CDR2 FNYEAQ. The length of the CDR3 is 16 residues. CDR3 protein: CATSALIGGGQETQYF. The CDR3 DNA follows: TGTGCCACTTCTGCCTTAATCGGGGGAGGCCAAGAGACCCAGTACTTC. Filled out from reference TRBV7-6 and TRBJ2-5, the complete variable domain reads GAGVSQSPRYKVTKRGQDVALRCDPISGHVSLYWYRQALGQGPEFLTYFNYEAQQDKSGLPNDRFSAERPEGSISTLTIQRTEQRDSAMYRCATSALIGGGQETQYFGPGTRLLVL.

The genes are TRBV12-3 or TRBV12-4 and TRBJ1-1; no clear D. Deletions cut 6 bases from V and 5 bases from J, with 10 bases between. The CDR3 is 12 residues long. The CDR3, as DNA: TGTGCCAGCAGCCGGACGGGGACTGAAGCTTTCTTT. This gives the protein CASSRTGTEAFF.

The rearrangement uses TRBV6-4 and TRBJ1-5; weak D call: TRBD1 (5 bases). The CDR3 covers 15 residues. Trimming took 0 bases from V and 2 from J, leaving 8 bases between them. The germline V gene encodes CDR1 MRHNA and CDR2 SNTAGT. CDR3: CASSDSSRGNQPQHF. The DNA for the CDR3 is TGTGCCAGCAGTGACTCGAGCAGGGGCAATCAGCCCCAGCATTTT.

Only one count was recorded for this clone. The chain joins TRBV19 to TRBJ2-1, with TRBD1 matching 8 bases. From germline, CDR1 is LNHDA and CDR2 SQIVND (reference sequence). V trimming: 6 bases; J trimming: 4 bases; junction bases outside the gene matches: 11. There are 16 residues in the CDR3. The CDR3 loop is CASSFNRGLSYNEQFF. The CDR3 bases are TGTGCCAGTAGCTTCAACAGGGGGTTGTCATACAATGAGCAGTTCTTC.

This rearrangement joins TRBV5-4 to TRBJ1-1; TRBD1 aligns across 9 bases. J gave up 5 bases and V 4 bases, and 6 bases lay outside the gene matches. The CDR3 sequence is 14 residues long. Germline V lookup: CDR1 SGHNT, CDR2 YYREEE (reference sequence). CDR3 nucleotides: TGTGCCAGCAGCCCGGGACAGGGAGGAACTGAAGCTTTCTTT. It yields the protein CASSPGQGGTEAFF.

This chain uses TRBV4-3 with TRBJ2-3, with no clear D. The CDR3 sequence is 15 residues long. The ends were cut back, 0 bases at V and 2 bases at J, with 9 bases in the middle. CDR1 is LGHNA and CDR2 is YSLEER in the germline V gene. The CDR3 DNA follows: TGCGCCAGCAGCCAAGAGTACTATTCCACAGATACGCAGTATTTT. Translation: CASSQEYYSTDTQYF.

In nucleotides, the CDR3 is TGTGCCAGCAGCGTAGGTAGCGGGAGCACAGATACGCAGTATTTT. It is translated as CASSVGSGSTDTQYF. This sequence joins TRBV9 and TRBJ2-3, with 7 positions matching TRBD2. Per germline, CDR1 SGDLS and CDR2 YYNGEE. CDR3 length equals 15 residues. Trimming removed 0 bases from V and 0 bases from J; junction bases left unmatched: 1.

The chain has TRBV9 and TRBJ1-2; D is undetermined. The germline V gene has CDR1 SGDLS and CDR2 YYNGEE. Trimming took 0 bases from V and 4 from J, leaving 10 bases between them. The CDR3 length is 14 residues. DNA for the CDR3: TGTGCCAGCAGCGTAGATCACAACCTCTATGGCTACACCTTC. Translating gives CASSVDHNLYGYTF.

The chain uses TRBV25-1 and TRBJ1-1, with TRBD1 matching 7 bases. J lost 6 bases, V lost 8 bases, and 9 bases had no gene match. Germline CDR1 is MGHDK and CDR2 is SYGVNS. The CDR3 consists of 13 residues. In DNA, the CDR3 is TGTGCCAGCCGGAGAGGGGGCGCGGCTGAAGCTTTCTTT. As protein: CASRRGGAAEAFF.

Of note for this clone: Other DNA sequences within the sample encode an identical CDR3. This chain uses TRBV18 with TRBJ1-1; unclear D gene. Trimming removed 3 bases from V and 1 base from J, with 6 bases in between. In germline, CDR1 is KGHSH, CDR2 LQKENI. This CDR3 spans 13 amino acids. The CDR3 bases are TGTGCCAGCTCACCCCGGGGGAACACTGAAGCTTTCTTT. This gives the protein CASSPRGNTEAFF. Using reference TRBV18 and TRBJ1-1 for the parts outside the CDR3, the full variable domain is NAGVMQNPRHLVRRRGQEARLRCSPMKGHSHVYWYRQLPEEGLKFMVYLQKENIIDESGMPKERFSAEFPKEGPSILRIQQVVRGDSAAYFCASSPRGNTEAFFGQGTRLTVV.

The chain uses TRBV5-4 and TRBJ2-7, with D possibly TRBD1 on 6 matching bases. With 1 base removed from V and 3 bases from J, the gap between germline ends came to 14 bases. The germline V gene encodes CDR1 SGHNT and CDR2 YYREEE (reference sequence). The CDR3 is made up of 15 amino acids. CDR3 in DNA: TGTGCCAGCAGCTTGTCCGCCGGGACAAACTACGAGCAGTACTTC. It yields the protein CASSLSAGTNYEQYF.

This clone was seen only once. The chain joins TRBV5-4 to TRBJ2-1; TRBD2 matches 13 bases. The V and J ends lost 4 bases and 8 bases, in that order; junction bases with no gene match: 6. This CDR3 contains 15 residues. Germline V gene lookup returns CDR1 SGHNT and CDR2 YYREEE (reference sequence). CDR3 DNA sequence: TGTGCCAGCAGCCCTTGGACTAGCGGGAGCGATGAGCAGTTCTTC. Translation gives CASSPWTSGSDEQFF.

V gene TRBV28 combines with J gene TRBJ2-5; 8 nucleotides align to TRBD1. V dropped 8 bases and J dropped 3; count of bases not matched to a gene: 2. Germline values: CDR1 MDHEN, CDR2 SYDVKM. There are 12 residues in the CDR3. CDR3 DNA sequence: TGTGCCAGCCGACAGGGGAAAGAGACCCAGTACTTC. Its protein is CASRQGKETQYF.

The CDR3 spells CASSADIITYEQYF. CDR3 DNA sequence: TGTGCCAGCAGCGCCGACATAATAACCTACGAGCAGTACTTC. The J gene is TRBJ2-7, the V gene TRBV11-2; D is unresolved. This CDR3 is built from 14 residues. V was trimmed by 5 bases and J by 2 bases, leaving 13 bases between them. Per the germline V gene, CDR1 is SGHAT and CDR2 is FQNNGV.

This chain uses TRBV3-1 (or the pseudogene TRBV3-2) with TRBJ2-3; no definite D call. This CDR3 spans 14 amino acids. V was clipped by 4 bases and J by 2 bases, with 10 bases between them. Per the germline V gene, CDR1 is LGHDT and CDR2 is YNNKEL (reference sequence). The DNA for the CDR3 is TGTGCCAGCAGCCGGCGGAAGTTCACAGATACGCAGTATTTT. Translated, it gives CASSRRKFTDTQYF.

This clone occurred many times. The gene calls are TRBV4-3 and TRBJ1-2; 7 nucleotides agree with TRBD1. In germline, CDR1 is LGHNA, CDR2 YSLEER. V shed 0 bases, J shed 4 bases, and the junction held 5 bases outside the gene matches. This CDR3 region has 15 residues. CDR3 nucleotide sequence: TGCGCCAGCAGCCAAGATCCGACAGGGATCTATGGCTACACCTTC. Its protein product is CASSQDPTGIYGYTF.

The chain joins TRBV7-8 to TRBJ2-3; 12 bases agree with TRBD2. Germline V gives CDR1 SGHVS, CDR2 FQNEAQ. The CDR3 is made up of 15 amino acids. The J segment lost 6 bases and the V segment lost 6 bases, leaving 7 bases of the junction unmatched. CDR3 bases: TGTGCCAGCAGTCCGGGACTAGCGGGCCCGGATACGCAGTATTTT. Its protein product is CASSPGLAGPDTQYF.

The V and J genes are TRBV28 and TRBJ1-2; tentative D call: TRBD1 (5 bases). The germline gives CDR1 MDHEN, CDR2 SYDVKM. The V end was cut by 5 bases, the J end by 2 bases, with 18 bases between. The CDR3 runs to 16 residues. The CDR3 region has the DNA TGTGCCAGCAGTCCCTCCGATAGCAGGGCGAACTATGGCTACACCTTC. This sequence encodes CASSPSDSRANYGYTF.

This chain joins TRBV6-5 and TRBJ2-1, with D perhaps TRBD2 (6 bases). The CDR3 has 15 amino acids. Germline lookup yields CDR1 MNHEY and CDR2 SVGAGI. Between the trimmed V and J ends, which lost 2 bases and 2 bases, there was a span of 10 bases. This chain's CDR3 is CASSYNGGTYNEQFF. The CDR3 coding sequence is TGTGCCAGCAGTTACAACGGCGGGACCTACAATGAGCAGTTCTTC.

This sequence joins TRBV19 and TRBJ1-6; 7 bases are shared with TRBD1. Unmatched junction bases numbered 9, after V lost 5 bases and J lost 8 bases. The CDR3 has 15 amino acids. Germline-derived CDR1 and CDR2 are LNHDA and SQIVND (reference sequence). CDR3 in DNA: TGTGCCAGTAGTCAAATACAGGGGAAGGATTCACCCCTCCACTTT. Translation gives CASSQIQGKDSPLHF.

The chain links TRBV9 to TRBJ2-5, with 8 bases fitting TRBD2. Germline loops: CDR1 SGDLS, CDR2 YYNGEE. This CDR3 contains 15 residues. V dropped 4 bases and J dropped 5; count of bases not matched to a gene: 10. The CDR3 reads CASSPRRASGETQYF. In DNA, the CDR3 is TGTGCCAGCAGCCCCAGGCGGGCTAGCGGGGAGACCCAGTACTTC.

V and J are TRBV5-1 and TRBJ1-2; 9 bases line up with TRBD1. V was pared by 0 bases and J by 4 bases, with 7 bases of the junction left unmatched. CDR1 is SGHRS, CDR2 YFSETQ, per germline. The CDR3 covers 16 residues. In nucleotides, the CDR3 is TGCGCCAGCAGCTTGGATGGGACAGGGAGGACCTATGGCTACACCTTC. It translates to CASSLDGTGRTYGYTF.

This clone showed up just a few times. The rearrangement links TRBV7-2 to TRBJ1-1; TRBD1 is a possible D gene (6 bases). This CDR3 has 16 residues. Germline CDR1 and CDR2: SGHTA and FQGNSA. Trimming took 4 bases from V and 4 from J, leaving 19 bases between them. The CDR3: CASSSQVGGRSTEAFF. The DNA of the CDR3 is TGTGCCAGCAGCTCTCAAGTCGGGGGGCGTAGCACTGAAGCTTTCTTT.

CDR3 coding DNA: TGTGCCAGCAGACCTGGGCCCGCCTATGGCTACACCTTC. It is translated as CASRPGPAYGYTF. The gene calls are TRBV6-6 and TRBJ1-2; D call uncertain. There are 13 residues in the CDR3. Germline CDR1 and CDR2: MNHNY and SVGAGI (reference sequence). V lost 6 bases to trimming and J lost 4 bases, with 12 bases between them.